This entry lists 14 T cell receptor beta chains sequenced from one sample in a study of regulatory T cells in long-lasting Graves disease. Arm-PCR with iRepertoire HTBI primers amplified the CDR3 regions for these TCR beta libraries. TCRdb reprocessed the multiplex PCR reads via MiXCR and lists one record per CDR3 protein. The sample comprises approximately 390,000 distinct CDR3 sequences, 15% to 20% of which are singletons, and roughly 21% rests with the top ten. The time point is: newly diagnosed GD, antithyroid drugs for less than 3 months. Construction of the TCR library relied on RNA isolated from PBMCs. These records were also assigned to another study, of T cells in Graves' hyperthyroidism and ophthalmopathy.

The specimen was peripheral blood mononuclear cells (PBMCs), collected at new diagnosis, from a patient treated with antithyroid drugs. The receptors here all came from a young woman with Graves disease.

This clonotype was recorded many times. V gene TRBV18 combines with J gene TRBJ1-1, with a possible D match to TRBD1 (5 bases). Trimming shortened V by 2 bases and J by 5 bases, and 12 bases separated the two germline ends. Per germline, CDR1 KGHSH and CDR2 LQKENI. The CDR3 sequence is 14 residues long. The chain's CDR3 is CASSPGAGETEAFF. The CDR3 DNA follows: TGTGCCAGCTCACCAGGGGCGGGGGAGACTGAAGCTTTCTTT.

This clonotype was detected ten times or more. As DNA, the CDR3 is TGTGCCAGCAGTTTAGGATCGGGGGACACAGATACGCAGTATTTT. This translates into CASSLGSGDTDTQYF. The chain couples TRBV28 to TRBJ2-3; D possibly corresponds to TRBD2 (6 bases). The CDR3 spans 15 residues. V shed 2 bases and J shed 2 bases, with 11 bases lying between them. CDR1 is MDHEN and CDR2 is SYDVKM in the germline V gene.

This clonotype was seen a few times. Lacking the conserved final phenylalanine or tryptophan, this CDR3 likely reflects a read error. The DNA is omitted, as the CDR3 cannot be located on it reliably, and the CDR3 follows TCRdb's listing. The genes are TRBV28 and TRBJ2-7; the D call in the table, TRBD2, was not verified against the DNA. Ends included, the CDR3 has 10 residues. Germline CDR1 reads MDHEN; CDR2 reads SYDVKM. CDR3 residues: CASSFFSLAG.

This clonotype was counted many times. The chain couples TRBV7-8 to TRBJ2-7, with 9 nucleotides matching TRBD1. This CDR3 is built from 14 residues. After removal of 3 bases from V and 6 bases from J, the junction contained 6 bases not matched to a gene. Germline V gives CDR1 SGHVS, CDR2 FQNEAQ. CDR3 DNA sequence: TGTGCCAGCAGCTTCACTACAGGGGGCGGCGAGCAGTACTTC. Residues: CASSFTTGGGEQYF.

The CDR3 is CASSETAGSTDTQYF. CDR3 in DNA: TGTGCCAGCAGTGAAACGGCGGGAAGCACAGATACGCAGTATTTT. This chain uses TRBV2 with TRBJ2-3, with TRBD2 as a possible D gene (6 bases). CDR1 and CDR2 (germline): SNHLY, FYNNEI. Trimming removed 2 bases at V and 0 bases at J, with 9 bases between. The CDR3 contains 15 residues.

For the CDR3, the DNA is TGTGCCAGCAGCGAAAATGCGGGACAGGGGGCGCCTGGCTACACCTTC. This gives the protein CASSENAGQGAPGYTF. This chain connects TRBV6-1 to TRBJ1-2; TRBD1 agrees at 12 bases. This CDR3 region has 16 residues. V lost 6 bases, J lost 7 bases, and 12 bases stayed unmatched. Germline CDR1 and CDR2: MNHNS and SASEGT.

At least ten counts were recorded for this clonotype. V gene TRBV7-2 combines with J gene TRBJ1-1, with D unclear. The CDR3 extends over 14 amino acids. Trimming removed 5 bases at V and 3 bases at J, with 13 bases between. Looked up from germline, CDR1 is SGHTA and CDR2 is FQGNSA. CDR3 in DNA: TGTGCCAGCAGCCATGGGTTAAGGGACACTGAAGCTTTCTTT. Its translation: CASSHGLRDTEAFF.

This clonotype occurred many times. The rearrangement links TRBV5-1 to TRBJ2-7, with TRBD2 identical over 8 bases. V lost 2 bases, J lost 0 bases, and 4 bases stayed unmatched. This CDR3 is built from 15 residues. The germline gives CDR1 SGHRS, CDR2 YFSETQ. CDR3 coding DNA: TGCGCCAGCAGCTTAACTAGCGGTTACTCCTACGAGCAGTACTTC. It codes for CASSLTSGYSYEQYF.

This clonotype occurred many times. The V and J genes are TRBV19 and TRBJ1-5; D remains ambiguous. V was clipped by 3 bases and J by 11 bases, with 17 bases between them. The CDR3 runs to 14 residues. Germline V CDR1 and CDR2: LNHDA, SQIVND (reference sequence). The CDR3 DNA reads as TGTGCCAGTAGTATCCCCATTTATACGGTCACCCAGCATTTT. As protein: CASSIPIYTVTQHF.

This clonotype was recorded at least ten times. A junction boundary mismatches the germline segment, possibly from a read error. The chain links TRBV3-1 to TRBJ2-1; 13 bases agree with TRBD2. The germline gives CDR1 LGHDT, CDR2 YNNKEL (reference sequence). This CDR3 is built from 15 residues. CDR3 DNA sequence: TGCGCCAGCAGCCAGGGACTAGCGGGGACGGGCGAGCAGTTCTTC. Protein: CASSQGLAGTGEQFF.

The chain links TRBV11-2 to TRBJ2-3; unclear D gene. This CDR3 region has 15 residues. V was cut by 5 bases and J by 4 bases, with 16 bases left in between. CDR1 is SGHAT, CDR2 FQNNGV, per germline. The CDR3 nucleotides read TGTGCCAGCAGCGTGACAACTTCTATGGCAGATACGCAGTATTTT. Protein sequence: CASSVTTSMADTQYF.

This clonotype was seen repeatedly, ten times or more. The chain recombines TRBV10-2 with TRBJ1-6, with 7 bases aligning to TRBD1. The germline V gene has CDR1 WSHSY and CDR2 SAAADI. The CDR3 length is 14 residues. The V gene end was trimmed by 3 bases and the J gene end by 10 bases; junction bases not matched to a gene: 6. The CDR3 nucleotides are TGCGCCAGCAGTGAACAACAGGGGATCTCACCCCTCCACTTT. This gives the protein CASSEQQGISPLHF.

The genes are TRBV19 and TRBJ2-2; possibly TRBD2 for D (6 bases). V lost 9 bases and J 5 bases, leaving 16 bases between the germline ends. The germline gives CDR1 LNHDA, CDR2 SQIVND (reference sequence). This CDR3 comprises 14 residues. The CDR3 is CASRGGPGTGELFF. In DNA form, the CDR3 reads TGTGCCAGCCGGGGAGGCCCGGGGACCGGGGAGCTGTTTTTT.

This clonotype was observed many times. This rearrangement joins TRBV15 to TRBJ2-3; 10 nucleotides match TRBD2. Germline assignment: CDR1 LNHNV and CDR2 YYDKDF (reference sequence). V shed 4 bases, J shed 4 bases, and the junction held 5 bases outside the gene matches. The length of the CDR3 is 15 residues. The DNA of the CDR3 is TGTGCCACCAGCACAAAGCGGGAGGGGGCAGATACGCAGTATTTT. Translating gives CATSTKREGADTQYF.